This T cell receptor (beta chain) was recorded in a study of tumor-infiltrating lymphocytes in primary liver carcinoma. The length of the CDR3 is 15 residues. Germline-derived CDR1 and CDR2 are MGHRA and YSYEKL. With respect to this clonotype: Its antigen is still unknown. A much larger clonotype is one base distant, so this may be a read error.

The authors took blood RNA from unsorted whole blood and also extracted germline DNA. From around 0.5 ug total RNA, TCR beta cDNA was generated with a primer in the constant region. TCR beta libraries came from three nested multiplex PCR rounds using slightly modified ARM-PCR. TRBV1-TRBV30 forward primers paired with a C-beta reverse primer were used in the first two PCR rounds, which ran around 10 cycles each. TCRdb called the multiplex PCR reads again in MiXCR, with one record for every CDR3 protein. Of approximately 300,000 distinct CDR3 sequences in the sample, 65% are singletons; the top ten hold approximately 9%. The study's findings and limits: Tumor-adjacent and tumor-blood pairs displayed less overlap than did pairs of tumor regions.

This chain uses TRBV4-1 with TRBJ2-6, with a possible D match to TRBD1 (6 bases). The sequence came from a man between 35 and 55 years old with primary liver carcinoma and hepatitis B virus infection. Sequencing was carried out using peripheral blood. Written as DNA, the CDR3 is TGCGCCAGCAGCCAGAACCACCTGGGGGCCAACGTCCTGATTTTC. The encoded protein is CASSQNHLGANVLIF.